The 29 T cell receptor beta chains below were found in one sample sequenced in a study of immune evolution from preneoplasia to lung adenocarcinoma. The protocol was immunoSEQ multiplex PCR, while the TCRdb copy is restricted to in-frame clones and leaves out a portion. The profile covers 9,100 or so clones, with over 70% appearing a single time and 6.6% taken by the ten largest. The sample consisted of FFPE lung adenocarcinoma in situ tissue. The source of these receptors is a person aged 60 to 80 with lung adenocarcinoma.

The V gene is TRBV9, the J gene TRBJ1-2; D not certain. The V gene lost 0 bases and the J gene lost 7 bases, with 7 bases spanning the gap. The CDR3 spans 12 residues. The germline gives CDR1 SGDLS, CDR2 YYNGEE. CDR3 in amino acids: CASSVGVGGYTF. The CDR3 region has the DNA TGTGCCAGCAGCGTAGGGGTGGGTGGCTACACCTTC.

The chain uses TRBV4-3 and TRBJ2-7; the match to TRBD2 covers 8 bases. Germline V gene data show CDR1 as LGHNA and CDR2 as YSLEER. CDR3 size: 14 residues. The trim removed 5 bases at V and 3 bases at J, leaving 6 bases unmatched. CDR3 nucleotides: TGCGCCAGCAGCTCCCAGCGGGGGCACTACGAGCAGTACTTC. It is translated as CASSSQRGHYEQYF.

CDR3 protein: CASSRTTGDQPQHF. In DNA, the CDR3 is TGTGCCAGCAGCCGAACGACAGGGGATCAGCCCCAGCATTTT. This chain connects TRBV6-5 to TRBJ1-5; the match to TRBD1 covers 8 bases. Looked up from germline, CDR1 is MNHEY and CDR2 is SVGAGI. J lost 5 bases, V lost 6 bases, and 6 bases had no gene match. The CDR3 sequence is 14 residues long.

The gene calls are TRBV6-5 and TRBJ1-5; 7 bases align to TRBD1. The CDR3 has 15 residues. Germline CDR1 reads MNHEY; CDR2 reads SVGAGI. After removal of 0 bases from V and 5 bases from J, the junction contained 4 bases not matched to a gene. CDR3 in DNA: TGTGCCAGCAGTTACTCAACAGGGGCAGATCAGCCCCAGCATTTT. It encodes CASSYSTGADQPQHF.

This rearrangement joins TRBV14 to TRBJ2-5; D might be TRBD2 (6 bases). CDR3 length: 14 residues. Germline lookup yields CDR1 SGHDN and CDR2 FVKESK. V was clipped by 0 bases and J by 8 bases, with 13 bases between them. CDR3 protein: CASSQELAQDTQYF. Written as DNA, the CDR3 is TGTGCCAGCAGCCAAGAACTAGCCCAGGATACCCAGTACTTC.

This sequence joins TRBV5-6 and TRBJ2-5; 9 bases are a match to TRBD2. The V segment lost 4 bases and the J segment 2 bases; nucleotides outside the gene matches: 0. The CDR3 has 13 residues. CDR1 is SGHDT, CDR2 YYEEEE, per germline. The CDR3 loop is CASSGLAQETQYF. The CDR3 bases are TGTGCCAGCAGCGGACTAGCGCAAGAGACCCAGTACTTC.

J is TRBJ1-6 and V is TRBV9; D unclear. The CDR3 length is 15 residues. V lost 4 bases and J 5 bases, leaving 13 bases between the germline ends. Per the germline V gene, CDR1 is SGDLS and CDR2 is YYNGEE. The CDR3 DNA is TGTGCCAGCAGCAAATTAGGGAAGGATAATTCACCCCTCCACTTT. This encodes CASSKLGKDNSPLHF.

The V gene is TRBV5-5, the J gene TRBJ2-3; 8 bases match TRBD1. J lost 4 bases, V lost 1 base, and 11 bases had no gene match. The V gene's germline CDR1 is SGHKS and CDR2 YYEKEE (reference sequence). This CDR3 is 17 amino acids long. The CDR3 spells CASSLSLGQGASDTQYF. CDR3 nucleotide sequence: TGTGCCAGCAGCTTGTCGTTAGGCCAGGGGGCATCAGATACGCAGTATTTT.

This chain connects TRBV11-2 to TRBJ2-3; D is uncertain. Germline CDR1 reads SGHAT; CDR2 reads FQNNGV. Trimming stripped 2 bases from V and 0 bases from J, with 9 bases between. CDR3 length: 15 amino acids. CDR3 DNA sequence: TGTGCCAGCAGCTTAAGGGCCCCTAGCACAGATACGCAGTATTTT. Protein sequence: CASSLRAPSTDTQYF.

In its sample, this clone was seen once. The CDR3, as DNA: TGTGCCAGCAGCGCGGACAGGGGGGAAAAACTGTTTTTT. This gives the protein CASSADRGEKLFF. This rearrangement joins TRBV16 to TRBJ1-4; 10 nucleotides line up with TRBD1. The CDR3 is made up of 13 amino acids. Germline CDR1 and CDR2: KGHSY and FQNENV. With 5 bases clipped from V and 8 bases from J, the junction kept 2 bases outside the gene matches.

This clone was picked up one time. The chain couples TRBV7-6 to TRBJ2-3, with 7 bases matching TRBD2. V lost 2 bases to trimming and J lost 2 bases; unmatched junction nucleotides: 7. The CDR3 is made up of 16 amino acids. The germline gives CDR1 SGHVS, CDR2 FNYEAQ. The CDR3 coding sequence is TGTGCCAGCAGCTTATCCACCGGGACTAACACAGATACGCAGTATTTT. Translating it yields CASSLSTGTNTDTQYF.

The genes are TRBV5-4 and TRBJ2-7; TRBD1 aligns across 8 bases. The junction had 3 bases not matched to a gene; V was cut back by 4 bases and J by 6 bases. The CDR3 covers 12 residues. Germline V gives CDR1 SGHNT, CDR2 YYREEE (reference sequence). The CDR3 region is CASSAQGVEQYF. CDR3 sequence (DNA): TGTGCCAGCAGCGCACAGGGGGTCGAGCAGTACTTC.

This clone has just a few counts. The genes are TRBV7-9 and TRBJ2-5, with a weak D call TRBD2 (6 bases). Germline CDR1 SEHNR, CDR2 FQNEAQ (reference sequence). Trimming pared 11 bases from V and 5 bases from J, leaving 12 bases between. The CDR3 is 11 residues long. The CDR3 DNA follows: TGTGCCTACCGGGGAGGCGAGACCCAGTACTTC. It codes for CAYRGGETQYF.

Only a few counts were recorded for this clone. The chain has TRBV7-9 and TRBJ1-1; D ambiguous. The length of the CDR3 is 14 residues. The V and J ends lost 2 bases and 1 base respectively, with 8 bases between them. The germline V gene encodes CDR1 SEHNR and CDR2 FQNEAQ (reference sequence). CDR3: CASSLMGKNTEAFF. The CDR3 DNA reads TGTGCCAGCAGCTTAATGGGTAAGAACACTGAAGCTTTCTTT.

In DNA, the CDR3 is TGTGCCAGCAGCTTAAGAGGGGGGCCTAGCACAGATACGCAGTATTTT. Translated, it gives CASSLRGGPSTDTQYF. The chain uses TRBV7-3 and TRBJ2-3; D assignment may be TRBD1 or TRBD2 (6 bases each). The CDR3 has 16 residues. Between the trimmed V and J ends, which lost 1 base and 0 bases, there was a span of 11 bases. CDR1 and CDR2 from the germline V gene are SGHTA and FQGTGA.

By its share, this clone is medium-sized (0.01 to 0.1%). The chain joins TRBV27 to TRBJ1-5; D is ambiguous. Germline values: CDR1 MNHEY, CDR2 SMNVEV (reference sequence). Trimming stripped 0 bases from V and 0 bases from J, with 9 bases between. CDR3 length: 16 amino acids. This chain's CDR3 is CASSLSRAVSNQPQHF. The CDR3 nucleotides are TGTGCCAGCAGTTTATCGAGGGCAGTTAGCAATCAGCCCCAGCATTTT.

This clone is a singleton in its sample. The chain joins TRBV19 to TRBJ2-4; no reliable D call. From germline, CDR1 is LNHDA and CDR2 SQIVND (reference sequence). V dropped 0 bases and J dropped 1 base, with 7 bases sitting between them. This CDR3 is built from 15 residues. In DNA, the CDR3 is TGTGCCAGTAGTATAGAGCCAACCGCCAAAAACATTCAGTACTTC. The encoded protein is CASSIEPTAKNIQYF. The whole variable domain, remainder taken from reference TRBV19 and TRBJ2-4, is DGGITQSPKYLFRKEGQNVTLSCEQNLNHDAMYWYRQDPGQGLRLIYYSQIVNDFQKGDIAEGYSVSREKKESFPLTVTSAQKNPTAFYLCASSIEPTAKNIQYFGAGTRLSVL.

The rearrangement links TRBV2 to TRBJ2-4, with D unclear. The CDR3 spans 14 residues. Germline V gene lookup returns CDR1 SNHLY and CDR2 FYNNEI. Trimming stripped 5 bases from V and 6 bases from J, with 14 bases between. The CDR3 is CASSLDKFGNIQYF. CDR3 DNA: TGTGCCAGCAGTTTAGACAAATTCGGAAACATTCAGTACTTC.

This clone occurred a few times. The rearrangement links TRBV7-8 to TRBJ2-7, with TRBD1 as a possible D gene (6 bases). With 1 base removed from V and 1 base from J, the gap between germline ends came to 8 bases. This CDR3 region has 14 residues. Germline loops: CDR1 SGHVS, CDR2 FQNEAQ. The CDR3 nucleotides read TGTGCCAGCAGCTTAGGGACAGTTTCCTACGAGCAGTACTTC. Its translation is CASSLGTVSYEQYF. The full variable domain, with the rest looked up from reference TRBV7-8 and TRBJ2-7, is GAGVSQSPRYKVAKRGQDVALRCDPISGHVSLFWYQQALGQGPEFLTYFQNEAQLDKSGLPSDRFFAERPEGSVSTLKIQRTQQEDSAVYLCASSLGTVSYEQYFGPGTRLTVT.

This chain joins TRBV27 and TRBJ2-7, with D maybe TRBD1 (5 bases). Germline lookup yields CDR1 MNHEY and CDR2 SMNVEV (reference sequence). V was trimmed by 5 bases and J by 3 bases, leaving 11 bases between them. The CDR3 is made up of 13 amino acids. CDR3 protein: CASSPRAIYEQYF. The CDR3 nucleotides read TGTGCCAGCAGTCCCAGGGCTATCTACGAGCAGTACTTC.

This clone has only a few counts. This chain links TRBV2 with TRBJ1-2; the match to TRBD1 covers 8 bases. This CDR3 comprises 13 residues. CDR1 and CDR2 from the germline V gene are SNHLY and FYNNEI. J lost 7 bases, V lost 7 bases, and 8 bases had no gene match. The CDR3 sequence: CASKEDRVGGYTF. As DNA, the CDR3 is TGTGCCAGCAAGGAGGACAGGGTTGGTGGCTACACCTTC.

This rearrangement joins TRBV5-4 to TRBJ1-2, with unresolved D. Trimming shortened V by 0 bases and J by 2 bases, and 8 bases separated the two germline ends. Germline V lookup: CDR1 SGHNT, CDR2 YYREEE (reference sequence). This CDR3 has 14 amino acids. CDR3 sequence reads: CASSLGRENYGYTF. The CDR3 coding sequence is TGTGCCAGCAGCTTGGGACGGGAAAACTATGGCTACACCTTC. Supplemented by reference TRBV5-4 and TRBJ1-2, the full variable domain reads ETGVTQSPTHLIKTRGQQVTLRCSSQSGHNTVSWYQQALGQGPQFIFQYYREEENGRGNFPPRFSGLQFPNYSSELNVNALELDDSALYLCASSLGRENYGYTFGSGTRLTVV.

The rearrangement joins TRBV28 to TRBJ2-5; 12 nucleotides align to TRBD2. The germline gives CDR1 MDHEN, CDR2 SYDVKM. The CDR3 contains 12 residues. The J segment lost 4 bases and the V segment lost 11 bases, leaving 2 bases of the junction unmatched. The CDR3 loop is CASSGGGETQYF. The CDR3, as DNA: TGTGCCTCTAGCGGGGGGGGAGAGACCCAGTACTTC.

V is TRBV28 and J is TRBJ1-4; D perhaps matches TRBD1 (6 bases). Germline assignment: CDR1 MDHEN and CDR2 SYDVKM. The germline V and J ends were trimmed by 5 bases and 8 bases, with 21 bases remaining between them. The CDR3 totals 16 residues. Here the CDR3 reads CASSTPWGGAKEKLFF. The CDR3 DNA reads TGTGCCAGCAGTACTCCCTGGGGGGGGGCGAAGGAAAAACTGTTTTTT.

For the CDR3, the DNA is TGTGCCAGCAGCGTTTTGGCCGATACGCAGTATTTT. It yields the protein CASSVLADTQYF. The rearrangement uses TRBV9 and TRBJ2-3, with D hard to call. The CDR3 length is 12 residues. The germline gives CDR1 SGDLS, CDR2 YYNGEE. The V and J ends lost 2 bases and 6 bases respectively, with 7 bases between them.

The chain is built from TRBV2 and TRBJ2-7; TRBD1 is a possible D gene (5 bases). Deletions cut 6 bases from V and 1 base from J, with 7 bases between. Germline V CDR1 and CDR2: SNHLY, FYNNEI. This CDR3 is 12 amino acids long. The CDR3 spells CASSRDSYEQYF. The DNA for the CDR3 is TGTGCCAGCAGCAGGGATTCCTACGAGCAGTACTTC.

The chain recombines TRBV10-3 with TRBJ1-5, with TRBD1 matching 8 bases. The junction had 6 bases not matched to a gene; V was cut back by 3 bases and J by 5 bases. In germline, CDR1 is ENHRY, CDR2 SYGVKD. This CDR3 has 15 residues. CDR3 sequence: CAISEAQGGHQPQHF. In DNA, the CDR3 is TGTGCCATCAGTGAAGCACAGGGGGGCCATCAGCCCCAGCATTTT.

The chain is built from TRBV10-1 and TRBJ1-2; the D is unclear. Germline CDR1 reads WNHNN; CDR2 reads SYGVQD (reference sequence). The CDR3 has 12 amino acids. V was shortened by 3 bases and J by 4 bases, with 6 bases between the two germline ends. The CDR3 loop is CASSDHTYGYTF. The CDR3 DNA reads TGCGCCAGCAGTGACCACACCTATGGCTACACCTTC.

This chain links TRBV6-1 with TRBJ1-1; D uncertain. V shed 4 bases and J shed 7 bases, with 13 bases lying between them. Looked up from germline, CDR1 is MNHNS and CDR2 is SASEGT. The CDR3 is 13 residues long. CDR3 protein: CASSVSFQLEAFF. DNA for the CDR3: TGTGCCAGCAGTGTATCTTTCCAGCTTGAAGCTTTCTTT.